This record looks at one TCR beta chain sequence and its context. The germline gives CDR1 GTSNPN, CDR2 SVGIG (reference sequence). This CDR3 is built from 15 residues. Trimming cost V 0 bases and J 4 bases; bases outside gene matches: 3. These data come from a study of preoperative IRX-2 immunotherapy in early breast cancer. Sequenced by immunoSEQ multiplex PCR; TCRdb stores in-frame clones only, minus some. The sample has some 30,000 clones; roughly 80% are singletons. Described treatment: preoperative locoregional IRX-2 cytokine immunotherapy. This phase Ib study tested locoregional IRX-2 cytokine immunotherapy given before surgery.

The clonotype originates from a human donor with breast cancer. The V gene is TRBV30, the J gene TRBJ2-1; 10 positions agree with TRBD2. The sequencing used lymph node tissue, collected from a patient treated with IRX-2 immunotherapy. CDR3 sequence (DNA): TGTGCCTGGAGTGTACTAGCGGGGACTTACAATGAGCAGTTCTTC. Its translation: CAWSVLAGTYNEQFF.